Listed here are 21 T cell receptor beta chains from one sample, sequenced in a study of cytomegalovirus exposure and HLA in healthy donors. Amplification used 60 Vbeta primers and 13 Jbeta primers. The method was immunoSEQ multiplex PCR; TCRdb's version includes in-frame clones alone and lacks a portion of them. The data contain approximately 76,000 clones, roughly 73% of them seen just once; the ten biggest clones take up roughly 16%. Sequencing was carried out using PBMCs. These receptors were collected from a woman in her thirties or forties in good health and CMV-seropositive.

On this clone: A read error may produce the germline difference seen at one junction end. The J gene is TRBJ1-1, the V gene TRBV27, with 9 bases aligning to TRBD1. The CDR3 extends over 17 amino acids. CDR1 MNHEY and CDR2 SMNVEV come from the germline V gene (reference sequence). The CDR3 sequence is CASSLSQGAWSVTEAFF. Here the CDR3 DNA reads TGTGCCAGCAGTCTATCACAGGGGGCTTGGAGCGTCACTGAAGCTTTCTTT.

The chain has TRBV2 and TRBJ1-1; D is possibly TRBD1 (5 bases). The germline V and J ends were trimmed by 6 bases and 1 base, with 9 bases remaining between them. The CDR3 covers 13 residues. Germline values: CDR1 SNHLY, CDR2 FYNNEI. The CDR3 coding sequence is TGTGCCAGCAGCGTACAGGAGAACACTGAAGCTTTCTTT. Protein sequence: CASSVQENTEAFF.

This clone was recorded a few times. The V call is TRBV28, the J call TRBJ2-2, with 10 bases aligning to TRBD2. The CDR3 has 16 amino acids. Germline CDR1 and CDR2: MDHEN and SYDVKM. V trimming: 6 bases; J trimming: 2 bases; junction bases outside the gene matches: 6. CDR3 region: CASRSLAGANTGELFF. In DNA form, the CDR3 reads TGTGCCAGCAGGTCCCTAGCGGGGGCTAACACCGGGGAGCTGTTTTTT. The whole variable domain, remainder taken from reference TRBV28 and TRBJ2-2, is DVKVTQSSRYLVKRTGEKVFLECVQDMDHENMFWYRQDPGLGLRLIYFSYDVKMKEKGDIPEGYSVSREKKERFSLILESASTNQTSMYLCASRSLAGANTGELFFGEGSRLTVL.

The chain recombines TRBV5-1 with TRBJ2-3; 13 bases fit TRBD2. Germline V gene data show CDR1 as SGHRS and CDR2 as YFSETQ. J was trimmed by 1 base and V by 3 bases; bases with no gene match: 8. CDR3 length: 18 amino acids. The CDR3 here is CASSSPGLAGLGTDTQYF. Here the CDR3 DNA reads TGCGCCAGCAGCTCCCCGGGACTAGCGGGGTTGGGCACAGATACGCAGTATTTT.

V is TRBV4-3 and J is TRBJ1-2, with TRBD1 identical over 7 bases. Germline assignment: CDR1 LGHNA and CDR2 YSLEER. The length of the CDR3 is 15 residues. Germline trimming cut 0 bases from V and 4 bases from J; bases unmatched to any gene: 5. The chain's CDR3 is CASSQDGRGVYGYTF. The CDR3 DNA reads TGCGCCAGCAGCCAAGATGGCAGGGGGGTCTATGGCTACACCTTC.

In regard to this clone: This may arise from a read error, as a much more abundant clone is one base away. The CDR3 region is CASSIRHGGYTEAFF. CDR3 sequence (DNA): TGTGCCAGCAGTATCCGACATGGAGGTTACACTGAAGCTTTCTTT. The chain joins TRBV6-1 to TRBJ1-1; D is ambiguous. This CDR3 has 15 residues. Trimming removed 5 bases from V and 3 bases from J, with 16 bases in between. Per the germline V gene, CDR1 is MNHNS and CDR2 is SASEGT.

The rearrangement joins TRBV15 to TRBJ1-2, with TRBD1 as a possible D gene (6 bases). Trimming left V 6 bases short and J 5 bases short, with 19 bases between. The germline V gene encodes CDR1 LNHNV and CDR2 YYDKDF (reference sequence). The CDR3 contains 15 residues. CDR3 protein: CATRAHPRTDYGYTF. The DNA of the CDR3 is TGTGCCACCAGGGCCCATCCCCGGACAGATTATGGCTACACCTTC.

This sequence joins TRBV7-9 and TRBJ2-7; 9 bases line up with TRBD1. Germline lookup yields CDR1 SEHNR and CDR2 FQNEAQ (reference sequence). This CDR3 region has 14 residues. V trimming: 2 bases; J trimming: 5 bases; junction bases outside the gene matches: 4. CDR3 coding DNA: TGTGCCAGCAGCTTAAGTGGACAGGGGCACGAGCAGTACTTC. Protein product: CASSLSGQGHEQYF.

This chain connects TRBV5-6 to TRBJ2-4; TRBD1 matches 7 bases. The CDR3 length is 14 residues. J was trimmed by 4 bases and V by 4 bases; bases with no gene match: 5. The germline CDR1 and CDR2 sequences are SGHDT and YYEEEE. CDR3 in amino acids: CASSKQTGKNIQYF. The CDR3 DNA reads TGTGCCAGCAGCAAACAGACAGGGAAAAACATTCAGTACTTC.

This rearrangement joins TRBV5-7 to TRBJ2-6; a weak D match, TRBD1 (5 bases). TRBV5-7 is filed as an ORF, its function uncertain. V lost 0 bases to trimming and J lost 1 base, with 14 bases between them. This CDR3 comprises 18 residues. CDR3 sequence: CASSLASQTVSGANVLTF. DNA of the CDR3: TGTGCCAGCAGCTTGGCATCACAGACAGTTTCTGGGGCCAACGTCCTGACTTTC.

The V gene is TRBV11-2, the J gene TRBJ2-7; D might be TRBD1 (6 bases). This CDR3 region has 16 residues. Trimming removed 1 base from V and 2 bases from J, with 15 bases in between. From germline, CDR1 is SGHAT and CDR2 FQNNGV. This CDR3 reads CASSLVDETGTYEQYF. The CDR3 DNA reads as TGTGCCAGCAGCTTAGTCGATGAGACAGGAACCTACGAGCAGTACTTC.

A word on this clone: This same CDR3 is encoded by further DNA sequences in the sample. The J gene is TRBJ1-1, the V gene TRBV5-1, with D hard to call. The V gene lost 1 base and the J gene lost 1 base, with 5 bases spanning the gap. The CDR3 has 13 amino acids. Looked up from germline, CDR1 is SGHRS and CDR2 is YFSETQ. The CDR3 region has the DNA TGCGCCAGCAGCTTGCAACAGAACACTGAAGCTTTCTTT. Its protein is CASSLQQNTEAFF.

CDR3 nucleotides: TGCGCCAGCGATGAGGGGGCGGGTAGCACTGAAGCTTTCTTT. As protein: CASDEGAGSTEAFF. The V call is TRBV5-1, the J call TRBJ1-1, with TRBD1 matching 7 bases. The ends lost 7 bases at V and 4 bases at J; junction bases unmatched: 10. Per germline, CDR1 SGHRS and CDR2 YFSETQ. CDR3 size: 14 residues.

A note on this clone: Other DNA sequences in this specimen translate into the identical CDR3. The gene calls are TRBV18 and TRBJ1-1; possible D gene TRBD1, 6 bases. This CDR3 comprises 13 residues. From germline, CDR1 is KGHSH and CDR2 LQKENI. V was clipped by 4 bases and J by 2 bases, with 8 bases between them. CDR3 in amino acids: CASSLDRNTEAFF. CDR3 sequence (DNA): TGTGCCAGCTCACTGGACAGAAACACTGAAGCTTTCTTT.

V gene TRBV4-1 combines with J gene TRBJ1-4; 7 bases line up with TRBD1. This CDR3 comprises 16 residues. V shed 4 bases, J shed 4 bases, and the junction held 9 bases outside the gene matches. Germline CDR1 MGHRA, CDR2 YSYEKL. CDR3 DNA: TGCGCCAGCAGCCCATACGGGACAGAAATTAATGAAAAACTGTTTTTT. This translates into CASSPYGTEINEKLFF.

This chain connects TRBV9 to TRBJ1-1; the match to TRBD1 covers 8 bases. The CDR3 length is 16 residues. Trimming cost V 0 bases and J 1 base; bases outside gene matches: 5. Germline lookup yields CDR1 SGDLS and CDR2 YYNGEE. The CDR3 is CASSVAFTGGNTEAFF. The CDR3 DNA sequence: TGTGCCAGCAGCGTAGCTTTTACAGGGGGGAACACTGAAGCTTTCTTT.

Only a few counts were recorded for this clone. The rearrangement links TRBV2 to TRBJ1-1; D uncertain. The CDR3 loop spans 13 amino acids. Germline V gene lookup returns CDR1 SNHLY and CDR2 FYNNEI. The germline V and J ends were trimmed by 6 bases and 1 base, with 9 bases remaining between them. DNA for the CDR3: TGTGCCAGCAGCGAAAACAGGAACACTGAAGCTTTCTTT. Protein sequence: CASSENRNTEAFF.

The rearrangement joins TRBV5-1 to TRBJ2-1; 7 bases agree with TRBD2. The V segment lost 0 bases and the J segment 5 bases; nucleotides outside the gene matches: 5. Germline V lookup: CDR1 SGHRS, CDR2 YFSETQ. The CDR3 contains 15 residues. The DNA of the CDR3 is TGCGCCAGCAGCTTGGTAGCTGGGAGGGACAATGAGCAGTTCTTC. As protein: CASSLVAGRDNEQFF.

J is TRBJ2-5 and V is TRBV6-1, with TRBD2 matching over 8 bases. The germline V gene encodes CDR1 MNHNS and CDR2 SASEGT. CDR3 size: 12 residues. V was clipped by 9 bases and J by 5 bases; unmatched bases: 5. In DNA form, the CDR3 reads TGTGCCAGTAAAGCGGGAGAGGAGACCCAGTACTTC. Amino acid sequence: CASKAGEETQYF.

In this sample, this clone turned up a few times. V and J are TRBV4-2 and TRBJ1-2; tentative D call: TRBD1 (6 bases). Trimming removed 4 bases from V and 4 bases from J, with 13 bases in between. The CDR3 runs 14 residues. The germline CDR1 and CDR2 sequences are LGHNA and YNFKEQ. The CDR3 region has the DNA TGTGCCAGCAGCCCACTTACAGGGACCTATGGCTACACCTTC. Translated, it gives CASSPLTGTYGYTF.

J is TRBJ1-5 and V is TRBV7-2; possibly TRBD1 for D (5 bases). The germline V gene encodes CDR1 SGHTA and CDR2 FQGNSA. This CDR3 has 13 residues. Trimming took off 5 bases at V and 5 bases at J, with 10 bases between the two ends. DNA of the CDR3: TGTGCCAGCAGCCCTCGGGGGGATCAGCCCCAGCATTTT. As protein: CASSPRGDQPQHF.